This passage covers 26 T cell receptor beta chains from one sample sequenced in a study of T cell responses to AZD1222 COVID-19 vaccine. Generated by immunoSEQ multiplex PCR, the TCRdb table keeps only in-frame clones and is missing some. The data hold roughly 120,000 clones, with roughly 87% observed a single time. The input for sequencing was peripheral blood, taken on day 0 of AZD1222 vaccination. The origin of the receptors is an adult in good health.

The genes are TRBV7-8 and TRBJ1-1; D is uncertain. Trimming pared 4 bases from V and 2 bases from J, leaving 14 bases between. The CDR3 contains 15 residues. CDR1 is SGHVS, CDR2 FQNEAQ, per germline. CDR3 sequence reads: CASSSELTLNTEAFF. The CDR3 coding sequence is TGTGCCAGCAGCTCCGAATTGACGTTAAACACTGAAGCTTTCTTT.

The chain recombines TRBV19 with TRBJ1-2, with D tentatively TRBD1 (5 bases). CDR1 and CDR2 (germline): LNHDA, SQIVND (reference sequence). The CDR3 extends over 14 amino acids. V lost 1 base, J lost 3 bases, and 9 bases lay in between. The CDR3 bases are TGTGCCAGTAGTATAGGGGGCAGAGACTATGGCTACACCTTC. The encoded protein is CASSIGGRDYGYTF.

The gene calls are TRBV15 and TRBJ1-5; possible D gene TRBD1, 5 bases. Trimming shortened V by 7 bases and J by 4 bases, and 20 bases separated the two germline ends. This CDR3 is built from 16 residues. Germline-derived CDR1 and CDR2 are LNHNV and YYDKDF (reference sequence). The CDR3 is CATMTSGAGENQPQHF. The DNA for the CDR3 is TGTGCCACCATGACATCTGGGGCAGGTGAGAATCAGCCCCAGCATTTT.

This clone was found once. V usage is TRBV19 and J usage is TRBJ1-2, with D unclear. Germline V lookup: CDR1 LNHDA, CDR2 SQIVND (reference sequence). V was shortened by 1 base and J by 2 bases, with 8 bases between the two germline ends. CDR3 length equals 14 residues. CDR3 region: CASSIVVQNYGYTF. The CDR3 DNA reads as TGTGCCAGTAGTATAGTAGTACAGAACTATGGCTACACCTTC.

This sequence joins TRBV7-9 and TRBJ2-3, with 9 bases matching TRBD2. Germline lookup yields CDR1 SEHNR and CDR2 FQNEAQ (reference sequence). V shed 7 bases, J shed 7 bases, and the junction held 12 bases outside the gene matches. The CDR3 totals 15 residues. CDR3 in amino acids: CASMKALAGKNTQYF. CDR3 DNA sequence: TGTGCCAGCATGAAGGCCCTAGCGGGGAAGAATACGCAGTATTTT.

This CDR3 is CASSSGSGGTQYF. CDR3 DNA sequence: TGTGCCAGCTCATCAGGTTCCGGGGGGACCCAGTACTTC. The chain couples TRBV18 to TRBJ2-5; the D gene is possibly TRBD2 (6 bases). The CDR3 totals 13 residues. Trimming stripped 5 bases from V and 7 bases from J, with 14 bases between. Germline-derived CDR1 and CDR2 are KGHSH and LQKENI.

V gene TRBV18 combines with J gene TRBJ2-7; 9 bases are shared with TRBD2. The CDR3 is made up of 13 amino acids. The trim removed 2 bases at V and 6 bases at J, leaving 2 bases unmatched. Germline V CDR1 and CDR2: KGHSH, LQKENI. CDR3 residues: CASSPGTSSEQYF. For the CDR3, the DNA is TGTGCCAGCTCACCAGGGACTAGCTCCGAGCAGTACTTC.

The chain couples TRBV10-3 to TRBJ2-5; TRBD2 agrees at 7 bases. The length of the CDR3 is 20 residues. Unmatched junction bases numbered 21, after V lost 3 bases and J lost 2 bases. Germline CDR1 ENHRY, CDR2 SYGVKD. This CDR3 reads CAISEQTGVSTSYDQETQYF. The CDR3 coding sequence is TGTGCCATCAGTGAACAGACCGGGGTATCGACTAGCTACGATCAAGAGACCCAGTACTTC.

This clone has a handful of counts. CDR3 protein: CASSPSWGSDTEAFF. The CDR3 DNA reads TGTGCCAGCTCACCATCCTGGGGTAGCGACACTGAAGCTTTCTTT. V gene TRBV18 combines with J gene TRBJ1-1; D unresolved. This CDR3 has 15 amino acids. Germline V CDR1 and CDR2: KGHSH, LQKENI. V was shortened by 2 bases and J by 3 bases, with 13 bases between the two germline ends.

The rearrangement uses TRBV5-1 and TRBJ1-2; 8 nucleotides align to TRBD1. CDR1 and CDR2 (germline): SGHRS, YFSETQ. The CDR3 runs to 13 residues. J gave up 7 bases and V 0 bases, and 2 bases lay outside the gene matches. Here the CDR3 DNA reads TGCGCCAGCAGCTTGGATCAGGGGGCTGGCTACACCTTC. It yields the protein CASSLDQGAGYTF.

The V and J genes are TRBV19 and TRBJ1-2; 8 positions agree with TRBD1. V gave up 6 bases and J gave up 7 bases; unmatched junction bases: 10. CDR1 LNHDA and CDR2 SQIVND come from the germline V gene (reference sequence). The CDR3 length is 14 residues. This CDR3 reads CASRRDRTLGGYTF. The CDR3 region has the DNA TGTGCCAGTAGGCGGGACAGGACCCTGGGTGGCTACACCTTC.

The V and J genes are TRBV7-2 and TRBJ2-5; 10 positions match TRBD2. CDR3 length equals 15 residues. V gave up 0 bases and J gave up 4 bases; unmatched junction bases: 2. Germline V gene sequence: CDR1 SGHTA, CDR2 FQGNSA. The CDR3 spells CASSLALAGVETQYF. In nucleotides, the CDR3 is TGTGCCAGCAGCTTAGCGCTAGCGGGGGTAGAGACCCAGTACTTC. Based on the CDR3 plus reference TRBV7-2 and TRBJ2-5, the full variable domain is GAGVSQSPSNKVTEKGKDVELRCDPISGHTALYWYRQSLGQGLEFLIYFQGNSAPDKSGLPSDRFSAERTGGSVSTLTIQRTQQEDSAVYLCASSLALAGVETQYFGPGTRLLVL.

The chain employs TRBV18 and TRBJ1-1; a possible D gene is TRBD1 (5 bases). Germline V gene lookup returns CDR1 KGHSH and CDR2 LQKENI. Trimming cost V 5 bases and J 4 bases, with 14 bases left between them. The CDR3 spans 14 residues. The CDR3 DNA sequence: TGTGCCAGCTCAGGCCAGGGAAGTGGCACTGAAGCTTTCTTT. Amino acid sequence: CASSGQGSGTEAFF.

This chain uses TRBV24-1 with TRBJ2-3, with D hard to call. The CDR3 covers 13 residues. The V end was cut by 4 bases, the J end by 7 bases, with 11 bases between. Germline V gene lookup returns CDR1 KGHDR and CDR2 SFDVKD. CDR3 in DNA: TGTGCCACCAGTGACCCCAATTCACATACGCAGTATTTT. Translated: CATSDPNSHTQYF.

The V and J genes are TRBV2 and TRBJ1-3; no definite D call. V was shortened by 2 bases and J by 4 bases, with 6 bases between the two germline ends. The germline CDR1 and CDR2 sequences are SNHLY and FYNNEI. The CDR3 totals 13 residues. The chain's CDR3 is CASSEMGGNTIYF. The CDR3 DNA is TGTGCCAGCAGTGAAATGGGGGGAAACACCATATATTTT.

This clone was detected once. The J gene is TRBJ1-5, the V gene TRBV10-3, with D unclear. Between the trimmed V and J ends, which lost 10 bases and 5 bases, there was a span of 15 bases. Germline V gene data show CDR1 as ENHRY and CDR2 as SYGVKD. This CDR3 is built from 13 residues. The CDR3 DNA is TGTGCCACCGGTGGGCAGTCTGATCAGCCCCAGCATTTT. Residues: CATGGQSDQPQHF.

The chain employs TRBV6-5 and TRBJ2-5; tentative D call: TRBD1 (5 bases). Germline CDR1 MNHEY, CDR2 SVGAGI. The ends were cut back, 6 bases at V and 8 bases at J, with 22 bases in the middle. The length of the CDR3 is 15 residues. The CDR3 sequence is CASRRPGSTPGTQYF. The CDR3 DNA reads TGTGCCAGCAGACGACCAGGGTCCACCCCTGGAACCCAGTACTTC.

The chain combines TRBV13 with TRBJ2-1; the D is unclear. This CDR3 comprises 14 residues. Per germline, CDR1 PRHDT and CDR2 FYEKMQ (reference sequence). Trimming removed 1 base at V and 14 bases at J, with 18 bases between. The CDR3: CASSLEGRKFGEFF. In DNA, the CDR3 is TGTGCCAGCAGCTTAGAGGGTCGGAAATTTGGTGAGTTCTTC.

The rearrangement uses TRBV19 and TRBJ1-5; D ambiguous. Trimming took 3 bases from V and 4 from J, leaving 16 bases between them. Germline CDR1 reads LNHDA; CDR2 reads SQIVND (reference sequence). The CDR3 has 16 amino acids. CDR3 region: CASSIGGLDWNQPQHF. The CDR3 DNA is TGTGCCAGTAGTATCGGAGGGTTGGACTGGAATCAGCCCCAGCATTTT.

CDR3 nucleotide sequence: TGTGCCAGCAGTGAAGTCCCAAACACTGAAGCTTTCTTT. Translated, it gives CASSEVPNTEAFF. The V gene is TRBV6-1, the J gene TRBJ1-1; D ambiguous. Trimming removed 1 base at V and 2 bases at J, with 5 bases between. Germline V gene lookup returns CDR1 MNHNS and CDR2 SASEGT. This CDR3 is 13 amino acids long.

The chain combines TRBV4-1 with TRBJ1-5; no definite D call. The germline CDR1 and CDR2 sequences are MGHRA and YSYEKL. The CDR3 has 14 residues. V was cut by 1 base and J by 2 bases, with 6 bases left in between. The CDR3 bases are TGCGCCAGCAGCCAAGTGGGAGGCAATCAGCCCCAGCATTTT. Its protein product is CASSQVGGNQPQHF.

The chain uses TRBV7-6 and TRBJ2-3, with D hard to call. The CDR3 loop spans 15 amino acids. CDR1 and CDR2 from the germline V gene are SGHVS and FNYEAQ. Deletions cut 5 bases from V and 1 base from J, with 13 bases between. The CDR3 protein is CASSPGTRRTDTQYF. The CDR3 coding sequence is TGTGCCAGCAGCCCCGGTACTCGACGCACAGATACGCAGTATTTT.

The rearrangement uses TRBV7-9 and TRBJ1-1; weak D call: TRBD1 (5 bases). CDR3 length: 12 residues. Trimming stripped 10 bases from V and 0 bases from J, with 9 bases between. The germline V gene encodes CDR1 SEHNR and CDR2 FQNEAQ (reference sequence). CDR3 in amino acids: CATRDLNTEAFF. CDR3 bases: TGTGCCACCCGGGACTTGAACACTGAAGCTTTCTTT. Filled out from reference TRBV7-9 and TRBJ1-1, the complete variable domain reads DTGVSQNPRHKITKRGQNVTFRCDPISEHNRLYWYRQTLGQGPEFLTYFQNEAQLEKSRLLSDRFSAERPKGSFSTLEIQRTEQGDSAMYLCATRDLNTEAFFGQGTRLTVV.

This clone was seen just once. The V gene is TRBV4-1, the J gene TRBJ1-2; 8 bases align to TRBD1. The CDR3 totals 18 residues. J was trimmed by 3 bases and V by 2 bases; bases with no gene match: 14. Germline V CDR1 and CDR2: MGHRA, YSYEKL. CDR3 nucleotide sequence: TGCGCCAGCAGCCAACCCCGGGAGGACAGGGATCCTGACTATGGCTACACCTTC. Translated: CASSQPREDRDPDYGYTF.

The chain carries TRBV9 and TRBJ1-3; the D is unclear. V lost 0 bases and J 0 bases, leaving 10 bases between the germline ends. Per germline, CDR1 SGDLS and CDR2 YYNGEE. The CDR3 sequence is 16 residues long. DNA for the CDR3: TGTGCCAGCAGCGTAGAGGGAGGCCTCTCTGGAAACACCATATATTTT. It codes for CASSVEGGLSGNTIYF.

The chain joins TRBV5-1 to TRBJ1-2; weak D call: TRBD1 (5 bases). The CDR3 contains 16 residues. Germline values: CDR1 SGHRS, CDR2 YFSETQ. V lost 5 bases and J 0 bases, leaving 17 bases between the germline ends. CDR3 coding DNA: TGCGCCAGCAGTGCGAATGGGGCAGCTTCTAACTATGGCTACACCTTC. Translation: CASSANGAASNYGYTF.